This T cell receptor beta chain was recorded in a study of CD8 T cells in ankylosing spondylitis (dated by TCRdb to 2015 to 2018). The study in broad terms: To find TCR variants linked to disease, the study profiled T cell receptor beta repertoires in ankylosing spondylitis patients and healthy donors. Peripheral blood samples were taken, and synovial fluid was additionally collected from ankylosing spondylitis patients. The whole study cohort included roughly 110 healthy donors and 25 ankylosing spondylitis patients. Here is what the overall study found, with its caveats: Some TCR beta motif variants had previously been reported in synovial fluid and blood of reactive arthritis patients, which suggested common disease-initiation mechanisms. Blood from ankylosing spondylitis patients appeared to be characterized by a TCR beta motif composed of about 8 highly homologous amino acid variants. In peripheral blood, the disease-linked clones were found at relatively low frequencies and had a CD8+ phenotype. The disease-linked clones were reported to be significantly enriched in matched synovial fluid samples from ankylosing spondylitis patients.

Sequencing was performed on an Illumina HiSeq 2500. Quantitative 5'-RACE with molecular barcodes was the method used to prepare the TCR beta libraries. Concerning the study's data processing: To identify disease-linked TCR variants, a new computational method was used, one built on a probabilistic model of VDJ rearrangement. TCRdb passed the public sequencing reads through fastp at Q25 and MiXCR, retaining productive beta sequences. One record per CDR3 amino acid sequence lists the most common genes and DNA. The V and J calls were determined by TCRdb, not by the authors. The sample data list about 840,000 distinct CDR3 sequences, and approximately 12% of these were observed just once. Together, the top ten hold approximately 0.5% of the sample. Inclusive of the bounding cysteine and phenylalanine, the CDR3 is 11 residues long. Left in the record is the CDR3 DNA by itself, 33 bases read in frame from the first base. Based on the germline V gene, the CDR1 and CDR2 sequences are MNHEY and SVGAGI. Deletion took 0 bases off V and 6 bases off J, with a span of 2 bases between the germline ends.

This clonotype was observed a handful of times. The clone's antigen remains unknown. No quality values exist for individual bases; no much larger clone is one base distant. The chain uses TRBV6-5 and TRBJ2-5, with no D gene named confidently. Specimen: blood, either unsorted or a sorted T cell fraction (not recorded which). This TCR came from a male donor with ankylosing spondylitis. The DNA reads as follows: TGTGCCAGCAGTTACTCCCAGACCCAGTACTTC. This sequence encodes CASSYSQTQYF.